Each of the 5 T cell receptor beta chains below was sequenced from the same sample in a study of cytomegalovirus exposure and HLA in healthy donors. PCR amplification relied on 60 Vbeta primers (plus 13 Jbeta primers). Some clones are missing from TCRdb's copy, which holds only in-frame ones; the method was immunoSEQ multiplex PCR. The profile covers 150,000 to 200,000 clones, with around 80% appearing a single time and 5.7% taken by the ten largest. Sequenced material: PBMCs. The receptors were sampled from a man aged 40-55 years in good health and CMV-seronegative.

The V and J genes are TRBV9 and TRBJ2-5; 12 bases are shared with TRBD2. CDR1 is SGDLS, CDR2 YYNGEE, per germline. CDR3 length equals 16 residues. J was trimmed by 1 base and V by 2 bases; bases with no gene match: 3. CDR3 nucleotides: TGTGCCAGCAGCGTGACTAGCGGGGGCCCCCAAGAGACCCAGTACTTC. Protein: CASSVTSGGPQETQYF.

Here the CDR3 DNA reads TGTGCCAGCACCCCCAGGGGGGGACAGGGCACTGAAGCTTTCTTT. This sequence encodes CASTPRGGQGTEAFF. The V gene is TRBV27, the J gene TRBJ1-1; the match to TRBD1 covers 9 bases. The CDR3 consists of 15 residues. Per the germline V gene, CDR1 is MNHEY and CDR2 is SMNVEV (reference sequence). Germline trimming cut 7 bases from V and 4 bases from J; bases unmatched to any gene: 10.

The chain has TRBV4-3 and TRBJ2-4, with TRBD1 matching 7 bases. Per the germline V gene, CDR1 is LGHNA and CDR2 is YSLEER. J lost 4 bases, V lost 1 base, and 4 bases had no gene match. This CDR3 has 15 amino acids. The CDR3 loop reads CASSQGSQGKNIQYF. The CDR3 DNA is TGCGCCAGCAGCCAAGGATCACAGGGGAAAAACATTCAGTACTTC.

The CDR3: CASSPPGAGKETQYF. DNA for the CDR3: TGTGCCAGCTCACCCCCAGGAGCGGGGAAAGAGACCCAGTACTTC. This chain joins TRBV18 and TRBJ2-5, with 7 bases fitting TRBD2. Germline values: CDR1 KGHSH, CDR2 LQKENI. The V and J ends lost 3 bases and 3 bases, in that order; junction bases with no gene match: 7. The CDR3 contains 15 residues.

The chain has TRBV7-8 and TRBJ1-2, with 8 bases fitting TRBD1. Germline V gene sequence: CDR1 SGHVS, CDR2 FQNEAQ. CDR3 length equals 14 residues. The trim removed 1 base at V and 8 bases at J, leaving 6 bases unmatched. In DNA, the CDR3 is TGTGCCAGCAGCTTAGGGCAGGGGGCAGAAGGCTACACCTTC. It yields the protein CASSLGQGAEGYTF.